This is a list of T cell receptor beta chains from one sample in a study of vaccination and CD4 T cells after COVID-19. From the PCR reads, TCRdb called clonotypes with MiXCR, one entry per CDR3 protein. The table includes 15,000 to 20,000 distinct CDR3 sequences, 60% to 70% detected once. Their antigens are not known. Sequences were obtained from CD4+ T cells from blood, cultured in vitro. The receptors come from a human donor who had recovered from COVID-19. CDR3s include the opening cysteine and the closing phenylalanine or tryptophan. Each record gives: CDR3 length, D gene, clone size, V gene, J gene, CDR3 DNA, CDR3 protein. D genes are given only for firm matches. Expanded clones are given a class, and other clones once, few, many or no size at all.

13	.	few	TRBV27	TRBJ1-1	TGTGCCAGCAGTTTCTCACGGAACACTGAAGCTTTCTTT	CASSFSRNTEAFF
13	.	.	TRBV29-1	TRBJ1-1	TGCAGCGTTGAAGAGATAACACTACGGGGAGCTTTCTTT	CSVEEITLRGAFF
12	.	.	TRBV20-1	TRBJ1-2	TGCAGTGCTACCGGGTCCGGCTATGGCTACACCTTC	CSATGSGYGYTF
14	.	few	TRBV6-5	TRBJ1-1	TGTGCCAGCAGTTACTCGCAGGCCCATGTTGAAGCTTTCTTT	CASSYSQAHVEAFF
12	.	.	TRBV6-1	TRBJ1-5	TGTGCCAGCAGACAGGCAGGTCAGCCCCAGCATTTT	CASRQAGQPQHF
14	.	few	TRBV12-3/TRBV12-4	TRBJ1-5	TGTGCCAGCAGCCCCGACAGGCCATATCAGCCCCAGCATTTT	CASSPDRPYQPQHF
13	.	.	TRBV20-1	TRBJ1-2	TGCAGTGCCCCGGAGGGTTCTAACTATGGCTACACCTTC	CSAPEGSNYGYTF
15	.	few	TRBV7-2	TRBJ1-5	TGTGCCAGCAGCCAACTACCAAGTAACAATCAGCCCCAGCATTTT	CASSQLPSNNQPQHF
15	.	.	TRBV6-1	TRBJ2-7	TGTGCCAGCAGTCGCCACCGGGAAAGGGTATACGAGCAGTACTTC	CASSRHRERVYEQYF
14	TRBD2	.	TRBV7-2	TRBJ2-1	TGTGCCAGCAGCTCTCGACTAGCTGGCAATGAGCAGTTCTTC	CASSSRLAGNEQFF
15	.	.	TRBV7-2	TRBJ2-3	TGTGCCAGCAGCTTAGTCCGGGGGTGGGCAGATACGCAGTATTTT	CASSLVRGWADTQYF
14	.	.	TRBV7-3	TRBJ2-5	TGTGCCAGCAGCTTAAATGTAGGGGAAGAGACCCAGTACTTC	CASSLNVGEETQYF
13	TRBD2	few	TRBV7-9	TRBJ2-7	TGTGCCAGCAGCTTGGAACTAGCGGGGAAACAGTACTTC	CASSLELAGKQYF
16	.	.	TRBV6-5	TRBJ1-2	TGTGCCAGCAGTTACTCGGTGCTGAGGGGGGACTATGGCTACACCTTC	CASSYSVLRGDYGYTF
12	.	large	TRBV12-3/TRBV12-4	TRBJ1-2	TGTGCCAGCAGCCAGAACGATGAGGGCTACACCTTC	CASSQNDEGYTF
16	TRBD2	few	TRBV20-1	TRBJ2-5	TGCAGTGCTAGAGCCGGGACTAGCGGAATCCAAGAGACCCAGTACTTC	CSARAGTSGIQETQYF
15	.	.	TRBV4-3	TRBJ1-2	TGCGCCAGCAGCCAAGATGAAAGGGAGAACTATGGCTACACCTTC	CASSQDERENYGYTF
14	.	.	TRBV20-1	TRBJ2-5	TGCAGTGCTAGATTGCTAGCTTATCAAGAGATCCAGTACTTC	CSARLLAYQEIQYF
12	.	.	TRBV20-1	TRBJ2-4	TGCAGTGCTGCCCTCAGTGAGGACATTCAGTACTTC	CSAALSEDIQYF
13	.	.	TRBV27	TRBJ2-3	TGTGCCAGCAACAAAGTCAACACAGATACGCAGTATTTT	CASNKVNTDTQYF
18	TRBD2	.	TRBV6-5	TRBJ2-4	TGTGCCAGCAGTTCCCGACCCGGGACTAGCGGGGTACTAAACATTCAGTACTTC	CASSSRPGTSGVLNIQYF
18	.	.	TRBV18	TRBJ2-2	TGTGCCAGCTCACCCAGGCTATTTTTGTCAACGAACACCGGGGAGCTGTTTTTT	CASSPRLFLSTNTGELFF
12	TRBD1	.	TRBV29-1	TRBJ2-7	TGCAGCGTGGGACAGGGGGACGGCGAGCAGTACTTC	CSVGQGDGEQYF
15	.	.	TRBV21-1	TRBJ2-7	TGTGCCAGCAGCAAAGATCCTGGGCGACCCTACGAGCAGTACTTC	CASSKDPGRPYEQYF
19	TRBD2	.	TRBV27	TRBJ2-2	TGTGCCAGCAGTTTAGTGGGACTAGCGGGAGGGCCTGCAGGGGGGGAGCTGTTTTTT	CASSLVGLAGGPAGGELFF
13	.	.	TRBV20-1	TRBJ2-7	TGCAGTGCTAGAGGCGGACGGCACTACGAGCAGTACTTC	CSARGGRHYEQYF
12	.	.	TRBV19	TRBJ1-1	TGTGCCAGTAGTCCCCGGGACGGTGAAGCTTTCTTT	CASSPRDGEAFF
14	.	.	TRBV7-3	TRBJ2-2	TGTGCCAGCAGCTTAACCGAGGGGAACGGGGAGCTGTTTTTT	CASSLTEGNGELFF
16	.	.	TRBV6-2/TRBV6-3	TRBJ1-1	TGTGCCAGCAGCCGTTATGACCAGGGTCATAGCACTGAAGCTTTCTTT	CASSRYDQGHSTEAFF
12	.	.	TRBV28	TRBJ2-5	TGTGCCAGCAGTTCAGCCGGAGGGACCCAGTACTTC	CASSSAGGTQYF
12	.	few	TRBV20-1	TRBJ1-1	TGCAGTGCGGCGCGGCAGAACACTGAAGCTTTCTTT	CSAARQNTEAFF
15	TRBD2	.	TRBV5-6	TRBJ2-7	TGTGCCAGCAGCTTGCCGGGACTAGGACCTTACGAGCAGTACTTC	CASSLPGLGPYEQYF
12	TRBD1	.	TRBV24-1	TRBJ1-1	TGTGCCACCAGGGAACAGGGGATTGAAGCTTTCTTT	CATREQGIEAFF
18	.	medium-sized	TRBV25-1	TRBJ2-7	TGTGCCAGCAGTGAAAAATGGGTGGTAGGGGGGCGAAGACCCGAGCAGTACTTC	CASSEKWVVGGRRPEQYF
14	.	.	TRBV2	TRBJ2-1	TGTGCCAGCACGATCGGGAGTAGGTACAATGAGCAGTTCTTC	CASTIGSRYNEQFF
17	TRBD1	.	TRBV29-1	TRBJ1-1	TGCAGCGTTGCGGGCTTCGTGGACAGGTGGGGTAGGGCTGAAGCTTTCTTT	CSVAGFVDRWGRAEAFF
13	.	.	TRBV19	TRBJ2-5	TGTGCCAGTTCGGGACACCCGCAAGAGACCCAGTACTTC	CASSGHPQETQYF
14	.	.	TRBV30	TRBJ1-5	TGTGCCTGGAGTGCAGAGGCAGGGTCTAATCCCCAGCATTTT	CAWSAEAGSNPQHF
14	.	medium-sized	TRBV20-1	TRBJ1-1	TGCAGTGCTAGAGATTCTCGCCTGAACACTGAAGCTTTCTTT	CSARDSRLNTEAFF
14	.	once	TRBV24-1	TRBJ1-1	TGTGCCACCAGTGATTCCGGACAAAGCACTGAAGCTTTCTTT	CATSDSGQSTEAFF
15	.	.	TRBV7-2	TRBJ1-2	TGTGCCAGCAGCTTAGGATCCGATACTAACTATGGCTACACCTTC	CASSLGSDTNYGYTF
16	TRBD2	.	TRBV2	TRBJ2-1	TGTGCCAGCAGTGAAAACGGACTAGCGGGAGTGGATGAGCAGTTCTTC	CASSENGLAGVDEQFF
15	.	.	TRBV11-3	TRBJ2-5	TGTGCCAGCAGCTTAGGTAATGGAGGTTCGGAGACCCAGTACTTC	CASSLGNGGSETQYF
13	TRBD1	.	TRBV7-3	TRBJ1-1	TGTGCCAGCAGTACCGGACAGGGGACTGAAGCTTTCTTT	CASSTGQGTEAFF
16	TRBD1	once	TRBV6-2/TRBV6-3	TRBJ2-1	TGTGCCAGCAGTTACTTAGGACAGGGGACATACAATGAGCAGTTCTTC	CASSYLGQGTYNEQFF
15	.	.	TRBV19	TRBJ2-3	TGTGCCAGTAGGGGGAGCGGATACGGGACAGATACGCAGTATTTT	CASRGSGYGTDTQYF
14	.	few	TRBV2	TRBJ1-1	TGTGCCAGCCTAGATAAGGGGTTCGGCACTGAAGCTTTCTTT	CASLDKGFGTEAFF
12	.	few	TRBV6-2/TRBV6-3	TRBJ1-5	TGTGCCAGCAGTTACTATGGACAGCCCCAGCATTTT	CASSYYGQPQHF
15	.	.	TRBV20-1	TRBJ2-7	TGCAGTGCTAGAGATCCCCTAGCGAACGTCTACGAGCAGTACTTC	CSARDPLANVYEQYF